This section outlines one T cell receptor beta chain sequence together with its context. Antigen specificity is unknown. TCRdb keeps only in-frame clones here, not all; method: immunoSEQ multiplex PCR. The sample lists around 30,000 clones; 90% to 95% were seen once. This record comes from a study of regulatory and conventional T cells in RAG deficiency. Findings of the study overall: In Omenn syndrome, Treg and Tconv repertoires overlapped >75%. Sorted Omenn CD25-high CD127-low cells may not be bona fide Tregs. Shannon entropy was markedly lower and Simpson indices higher in RAG-deficient patients than control T-cell subsets.

V was shortened by 1 base and J by 7 bases, with 19 bases between the two germline ends. The CDR3 contains 16 residues. Per germline, CDR1 GTSNPN and CDR2 SVGIG (reference sequence). Blood CD4+ CD25-low CD127-high conventional T cells supplied the genomic DNA template. This same sample was also taken into another study, of regulatory T cells. That work states: Primers: 52 TRBV forward and 13 TRBJ reverse. Regulatory T cells showed the strongest V-J pair restriction and V/J gene skewing among patient repertoires.

The rearrangement joins TRBV30 to TRBJ1-4, with a weak D call TRBD1 (6 bases). The specimen was CD25- CD4+ T cells sorted from blood. This receptor was obtained from a human donor in good health. CDR3 protein: CAWSASWTAKTEKLFF. The DNA for the CDR3 is TGTGCCTGGAGTGCCTCGTGGACAGCAAAAACTGAAAAACTGTTTTTT.